The clone carrying this T cell receptor (beta chain) was observed once. TCRdb's table, derived via immunoSEQ multiplex PCR, lists solely in-frame clones and lacks some. The sample shows 70,000 to 90,000 clones, 94% of them seen only once. The sample is drawn from a study of control samples from healthy donors and cancer patients. The germline CDR1 and CDR2 sequences are MNHEY and SMNVEV (reference sequence). After removal of 6 bases from V and 4 bases from J, the junction contained 7 bases not matched to a gene. This CDR3 is built from 14 residues. The sequence derives from a woman in her thirties or forties in good health. Material: blood. The rearrangement uses TRBV27 and TRBJ2-7, with TRBD1 matching 9 bases. The chain's CDR3 is CASSSGQGKYEQYF. CDR3 nucleotides: TGTGCCAGCAGCTCAGGACAGGGGAAATACGAGCAGTACTTC.